The 32 T cell receptor beta chains below were found in one sample sequenced in a study of cytomegalovirus exposure and HLA in healthy donors. PCR primers comprised 60 Vbeta and 13 Jbeta primers. Assay: immunoSEQ multiplex PCR; the TCRdb copy retains only in-frame clones and omits some. The profile shows 30,000 to 45,000 clones, around 86% of them singletons. Sequencing was performed on PBMCs. These TCRs come from a woman in her thirties or forties in good health and CMV-seropositive.

V is TRBV7-9 and J is TRBJ2-2; D not certain. The CDR3 spans 15 residues. V was clipped by 1 base and J by 0 bases, with 6 bases between them. Germline V gives CDR1 SEHNR, CDR2 FQNEAQ (reference sequence). Here the CDR3 reads CASSLGPANTGELFF. In DNA, the CDR3 is TGTGCCAGCAGCTTAGGGCCAGCGAACACCGGGGAGCTGTTTTTT.

The genes are TRBV27 and TRBJ1-2; 7 nucleotides agree with TRBD1. The CDR3 loop spans 14 amino acids. With 4 bases clipped from V and 6 bases from J, the junction kept 8 bases outside the gene matches. Germline values: CDR1 MNHEY, CDR2 SMNVEV (reference sequence). CDR3 residues: CASSWLGQRDGYTF. In DNA form, the CDR3 reads TGTGCCAGCAGTTGGTTGGGACAGAGGGATGGCTACACCTTC.

The chain links TRBV2 to TRBJ1-3, with D possibly matching TRBD1 (5 bases). Germline CDR1 is SNHLY and CDR2 is FYNNEI. The V and J ends lost 6 bases and 3 bases respectively, with 15 bases between them. This CDR3 is built from 15 residues. CDR3 sequence (DNA): TGTGCCAGCAGCGTGGGCCAGGGATATGGAAACACCATATATTTT. This codes for CASSVGQGYGNTIYF.

V and J are TRBV5-4 and TRBJ2-7; tentative D call: TRBD2 (6 bases). This CDR3 is built from 15 residues. The V end was cut by 4 bases, the J end by 6 bases, with 20 bases between. The germline gives CDR1 SGHNT, CDR2 YYREEE (reference sequence). DNA for the CDR3: TGTGCCAGCAGCCCGGGCCGGGGGAGCCTAATCGAGCAGTACTTC. Protein: CASSPGRGSLIEQYF.

The chain uses TRBV28 and TRBJ2-2; D is unresolved. Germline-derived CDR1 and CDR2 are MDHEN and SYDVKM. CDR3 length: 12 residues. Trimming stripped 5 bases from V and 9 bases from J, with 10 bases between. Written as DNA, the CDR3 is TGTGCCAGCAGTCCCAATAGTTGGGAGCTGTTTTTT. Its translation is CASSPNSWELFF.

V usage is TRBV7-9 and J usage is TRBJ2-5, with D tentatively TRBD1 (5 bases). V lost 5 bases, J lost 5 bases, and 15 bases lay in between. Germline assignment: CDR1 SEHNR and CDR2 FQNEAQ (reference sequence). The CDR3 has 14 residues. Here the CDR3 reads CASSDFQGSETQYF. CDR3 in DNA: TGTGCCAGCAGCGATTTTCAGGGTTCCGAGACCCAGTACTTC.

This rearrangement joins TRBV5-1 to TRBJ1-1, with D possibly being TRBD1 (5 bases). This CDR3 spans 14 amino acids. Germline assignment: CDR1 SGHRS and CDR2 YFSETQ. Trimming pared 0 bases from V and 1 base from J, leaving 7 bases between. As DNA, the CDR3 is TGCGCCAGCAGCTTGGACAGGCCGAACACTGAAGCTTTCTTT. Its protein is CASSLDRPNTEAFF.

The chain employs TRBV4-3 and TRBJ1-1, with D unresolved. Germline CDR1 LGHNA, CDR2 YSLEER. This CDR3 comprises 13 residues. Trimming cost V 5 bases and J 1 base, with 8 bases left between them. The CDR3 loop reads CASSFARNTEAFF. The CDR3 DNA reads as TGCGCCAGCAGCTTCGCGAGGAACACTGAAGCTTTCTTT.

The CDR3 DNA reads TGTGCCAGCAGAAAACGCGGGCCGCAGGCTAATGAAAAACTGTTTTTT. Translating it yields CASRKRGPQANEKLFF. V and J are TRBV5-6 and TRBJ1-4, with unresolved D. V was cut by 5 bases and J by 3 bases, with 17 bases left in between. The V gene's germline CDR1 is SGHDT and CDR2 YYEEEE. The length of the CDR3 is 16 residues.

The CDR3 DNA reads as TGTGCCATCAGTGAGGACACTAGCACAGATACGCAGTATTTT. Protein product: CAISEDTSTDTQYF. This chain connects TRBV10-3 to TRBJ2-3, with no clear D. The CDR3 contains 14 residues. Germline CDR1 ENHRY, CDR2 SYGVKD. Trimming took off 2 bases at V and 0 bases at J, with 6 bases between the two ends.

CDR3 nucleotide sequence: TGTGCCAGCAGCCGCGGGACGGGGAGCACAGATACGCAGTATTTT. Its protein is CASSRGTGSTDTQYF. The genes are TRBV5-4 and TRBJ2-3; the D gene is possibly TRBD2 (6 bases). V was cut by 4 bases and J by 0 bases, with 12 bases left in between. The CDR3 runs to 15 residues. Germline loops: CDR1 SGHNT, CDR2 YYREEE (reference sequence).

This sequence joins TRBV4-3 and TRBJ2-7; D not certain. Germline V gene data show CDR1 as LGHNA and CDR2 as YSLEER. The CDR3 sequence is 13 residues long. Deletions cut 0 bases from V and 3 bases from J, with 6 bases between. The CDR3 spells CASSQELHYEQYF. CDR3 in DNA: TGCGCCAGCAGCCAAGAACTCCACTACGAGCAGTACTTC.

The rearrangement uses TRBV9 and TRBJ2-3; D unclear. The CDR3 spans 14 residues. The germline CDR1 and CDR2 sequences are SGDLS and YYNGEE. With 0 bases removed from V and 2 bases from J, the gap between germline ends came to 7 bases. The CDR3 DNA reads TGTGCCAGCAGCGTAGTTCTTAACACAGATACGCAGTATTTT. Translating gives CASSVVLNTDTQYF. Full variable domain (rest looked up from reference TRBV9 and TRBJ2-3): DSGVTQTPKHLITATGQRVTLRCSPRSGDLSVYWYQQSLDQGLQFLIQYYNGEERAKGNILERFSAQQFPDLHSELNLSSLELGDSALYFCASSVVLNTDTQYFGPGTRLTVL.

The chain links TRBV28 to TRBJ1-6; 7 nucleotides match TRBD1. With 6 bases clipped from V and 10 bases from J, the junction kept 9 bases outside the gene matches. The CDR3 is made up of 14 amino acids. Germline V lookup: CDR1 MDHEN, CDR2 SYDVKM. CDR3 DNA: TGTGCCAGCAGCCCCGCACAGGGGAAATCACCCCTCCACTTT. Translation gives CASSPAQGKSPLHF.

This chain connects TRBV29-1 to TRBJ2-5; 7 bases align to TRBD1. CDR3 length: 12 amino acids. Losses at the gene ends were 7 bases for V and 5 bases for J; bases not matched to a gene: 7. Germline V CDR1 and CDR2: SQVTM, ANQGSEA. CDR3 nucleotides: TGCAGCGGAACAGGGGACCGGGAGACCCAGTACTTC. This translates into CSGTGDRETQYF.

The V gene is TRBV4-3, the J gene TRBJ2-1, with TRBD1 matching over 8 bases. The germline CDR1 and CDR2 sequences are LGHNA and YSLEER. The length of the CDR3 is 16 residues. The ends lost 0 bases at V and 5 bases at J; junction bases unmatched: 6. CDR3 sequence: CASSQDRTGYNNEQFF. In DNA form, the CDR3 reads TGCGCCAGCAGCCAAGATCGGACAGGGTACAACAATGAGCAGTTCTTC.

The chain is built from TRBV6-1 and TRBJ2-6; no definite D call. Germline V gene sequence: CDR1 MNHNS, CDR2 SASEGT. CDR3 length: 15 residues. Trimming took 0 bases from V and 0 from J, leaving 3 bases between them. The CDR3 nucleotides read TGTGCCAGCAGTGAAGCTAGCTCTGGGGCCAACGTCCTGACTTTC. It encodes CASSEASSGANVLTF.

The chain recombines TRBV18 with TRBJ1-4; TRBD1 might be the D (5 bases). CDR1 and CDR2 from the germline V gene are KGHSH and LQKENI. CDR3 length: 14 amino acids. Between the trimmed V and J ends, which lost 2 bases and 12 bases, there was a span of 16 bases. Here the CDR3 reads CASSPNRAGFELFF. For the CDR3, the DNA is TGTGCCAGCTCACCAAACCGGGCAGGGTTTGAACTGTTTTTT.

The chain carries TRBV5-1 and TRBJ2-2; 7 positions agree with TRBD1. The J segment lost 2 bases and the V segment lost 3 bases, leaving 4 bases of the junction unmatched. The V gene's germline CDR1 is SGHRS and CDR2 YFSETQ. The CDR3 extends over 15 amino acids. The CDR3 nucleotides are TGCGCCAGCAGCTGGAGGACAGGTAACACCGGGGAGCTGTTTTTT. Translation gives CASSWRTGNTGELFF.

The chain joins TRBV28 to TRBJ2-3; 14 bases map to TRBD2. J was trimmed by 0 bases and V by 5 bases; bases with no gene match: 7. The CDR3 totals 18 residues. Germline CDR1 is MDHEN and CDR2 is SYDVKM. The CDR3 protein is CASSPRTSGGPSTDTQYF. The CDR3 DNA reads TGTGCCAGCAGTCCTCGGACTAGCGGGGGGCCTAGCACAGATACGCAGTATTTT. The whole variable domain, filled in from reference TRBV28 and TRBJ2-3, reads DVKVTQSSRYLVKRTGEKVFLECVQDMDHENMFWYRQDPGLGLRLIYFSYDVKMKEKGDIPEGYSVSREKKERFSLILESASTNQTSMYLCASSPRTSGGPSTDTQYFGPGTRLTVL.

The chain joins TRBV7-8 to TRBJ2-7, with a weak D call TRBD2 (5 bases). Trimming pared 5 bases from V and 0 bases from J, leaving 11 bases between. This CDR3 is built from 14 residues. Per the germline V gene, CDR1 is SGHVS and CDR2 is FQNEAQ. The CDR3 spells CASSQAESSYEQYF. The CDR3 DNA sequence: TGTGCCAGCAGCCAAGCGGAGAGCTCCTACGAGCAGTACTTC.

V is TRBV5-1 and J is TRBJ2-3; perhaps TRBD2 as D (5 bases). Germline lookup yields CDR1 SGHRS and CDR2 YFSETQ. V lost 4 bases to trimming and J lost 6 bases, with 15 bases between them. The CDR3 sequence is 14 residues long. The CDR3 protein is CASSQIREGDTQYF. The CDR3 DNA reads as TGCGCCAGCAGCCAAATTCGGGAAGGGGATACGCAGTATTTT. The full variable domain, its missing parts supplied by reference TRBV5-1 and TRBJ2-3, is KAGVTQTPRYLIKTRGQQVTLSCSPISGHRSVSWYQQTPGQGLQFLFEYFSETQRNKGNFPGRFSGRQFSNSRSEMNVSTLELGDSALYLCASSQIREGDTQYFGPGTRLTVL.

This clone was detected once. The chain recombines TRBV7-2 with TRBJ2-7; the D gene is possibly TRBD2 (7 bases). Trimming took 5 bases from V and 2 from J, leaving 16 bases between them. CDR1 SGHTA and CDR2 FQGNSA come from the germline V gene. This CDR3 comprises 15 residues. The DNA for the CDR3 is TGTGCCAGCAGCGGAAGAGGGGGGGCGGCCTACGAGCAGTACTTC. Protein product: CASSGRGGAAYEQYF.

The chain joins TRBV6-1 to TRBJ2-7, with D maybe TRBD1 (5 bases). The CDR3 totals 12 residues. Trimming shortened V by 6 bases and J by 3 bases, and 9 bases separated the two germline ends. The germline gives CDR1 MNHNS, CDR2 SASEGT. The CDR3: CASSIDSYEQYF. In nucleotides, the CDR3 is TGTGCCAGCAGCATTGACAGCTACGAGCAGTACTTC.

The chain is built from TRBV4-3 and TRBJ2-3, with TRBD2 identical over 13 bases. The CDR3 runs 15 residues. Germline assignment: CDR1 LGHNA and CDR2 YSLEER. V trimming: 2 bases; J trimming: 7 bases; junction bases outside the gene matches: 3. The DNA for the CDR3 is TGCGCCAGCAGCCAAACTAGCGGGGGGGCAAATACGCAGTATTTT. Its protein is CASSQTSGGANTQYF.

This rearrangement joins TRBV11-2 to TRBJ1-6; tentative D call: TRBD1 (5 bases). Germline-derived CDR1 and CDR2 are SGHAT and FQNNGV. V dropped 2 bases and J dropped 7 bases, with 12 bases sitting between them. This CDR3 comprises 15 residues. CDR3 protein: CASSLLGEGNSPLHF. Here the CDR3 DNA reads TGTGCCAGCAGCTTATTGGGGGAGGGAAATTCACCCCTCCACTTT.

This chain links TRBV7-6 with TRBJ2-3, with 8 bases fitting TRBD1. The germline V gene encodes CDR1 SGHVS and CDR2 FNYEAQ. This CDR3 region has 15 residues. The V segment lost 7 bases and the J segment 1 base; nucleotides outside the gene matches: 7. The CDR3 is CASTQRDRRTDTQYF. The DNA for the CDR3 is TGTGCCAGCACTCAACGGGACAGGCGCACAGATACGCAGTATTTT.

The chain carries TRBV5-6 and TRBJ2-1; no reliable D call. The germline gives CDR1 SGHDT, CDR2 YYEEEE. The V gene lost 1 base and the J gene lost 3 bases, with 5 bases spanning the gap. This CDR3 is 13 amino acids long. The CDR3 DNA reads TGTGCCAGCAGCTTGAACAGCTACAATGAGCAGTTCTTC. It is translated as CASSLNSYNEQFF.

The rearrangement uses TRBV9 and TRBJ1-3; TRBD1 matches at 7 bases. Germline CDR1 is SGDLS and CDR2 is YYNGEE. Germline trimming cut 4 bases from V and 0 bases from J; bases unmatched to any gene: 7. This CDR3 is built from 16 residues. The CDR3 DNA reads TGTGCCAGCAGCCCGGGACAGCGGAGCTCTGGAAACACCATATATTTT. Its translation is CASSPGQRSSGNTIYF.

The rearrangement uses TRBV18 and TRBJ2-7, with a weak D call TRBD2 (5 bases). V gave up 6 bases and J gave up 6 bases, with 15 bases separating them. The CDR3 consists of 13 residues. CDR1 is KGHSH and CDR2 is LQKENI in the germline V gene. This CDR3 reads CASSPPGSGEQYF. The CDR3 nucleotides are TGTGCCAGCTCCCCGCCGGGGTCAGGCGAGCAGTACTTC.

This clone was counted a few times. The CDR3 coding sequence is TGTGCCAGCAGCTTAAGGGCCGGGACAGGGGTTGGATTGGGAAACACCATATATTTT. This codes for CASSLRAGTGVGLGNTIYF. This rearrangement joins TRBV7-8 to TRBJ1-3; 10 nucleotides line up with TRBD1. The CDR3 is 19 residues long. Trimming at V came to 2 bases and at J to 4 bases, leaving 14 bases not matched to a gene. Looked up from germline, CDR1 is SGHVS and CDR2 is FQNEAQ.

On this clone: A read error may produce the germline difference seen at one junction end. The rearrangement links TRBV29-1 to TRBJ2-6; 9 bases are shared with TRBD1. Germline CDR1 SQVTM, CDR2 ANQGSEA. The CDR3 is 15 residues long. In nucleotides, the CDR3 is TGCAGCGCTGAACAGGGGGCGGCCGGGGCCAACGTCCTGACTTTC. Protein sequence: CSAEQGAAGANVLTF.